What follows describes a single T cell receptor (beta chain). Some clones are missing from TCRdb's copy, which holds only in-frame ones; the method was immunoSEQ multiplex PCR. The data hold roughly 200,000 clones, with just under 95% observed a single time. V trimming: 2 bases; J trimming: 4 bases; junction bases outside the gene matches: 5. Germline assignment: CDR1 MNHNS and CDR2 SASEGT. This CDR3 is 16 amino acids long. The data belong to a study of control samples from healthy donors and cancer patients. The TCR comes from a man aged 45-65 years in good health. The sample was blood. V gene TRBV6-1 combines with J gene TRBJ1-2; TRBD1 agrees at 12 bases. CDR3 protein: CASSEYGTGGAYGYTF. The DNA for the CDR3 is TGTGCCAGCAGTGAATATGGGACAGGGGGCGCCTATGGCTACACCTTC.